This T cell receptor (beta chain) was captured by sequencing in a study of TIL therapy for anti-PD-1-resistant metastatic lung cancer. The immunoSEQ assay was v3. Using immunoSEQ multiplex PCR, the repertoire was profiled, and TCRdb retains in-frame clones only, with some absent. The profile shows about 50,000 clones, approximately 79% of them singletons. Per germline, CDR1 MNHNY and CDR2 SVGAGI (reference sequence). Trimming cost V 4 bases and J 4 bases, with 8 bases left between them. The CDR3 loop spans 13 amino acids. Study-wide results and limits: The cohort had more treatment-naive, never-smoker and oncogene-addicted patients than typical. TIL clonotype persistence in blood showed no apparent association with response.

Of note for this clone: Its antigen is unidentified.

Time point meaning: pre-treatment sample, taken before nivolumab and TIL therapy. This chain joins TRBV6-6 and TRBJ2-1; the D call may be TRBD1 or TRBD2 (5 bases each). The starting material was blood, obtained at baseline. The sequence derives from a woman between 30 and 79 years old with non-small cell lung cancer. CDR3 sequence reads: CASSWDAYNEQFF. CDR3 DNA: TGTGCCAGCAGTTGGGACGCGTACAATGAGCAGTTCTTC.